What follows describes a single TCR beta chain. The antigen remains undetermined. This sample was included in a study of graft-versus-host responses after intestinal transplantation. About the study: Anti-thymocyte globulin induction was given to all recipients, followed by tacrolimus and steroids for around three years.

Generated by immunoSEQ multiplex PCR, the TCRdb table keeps only in-frame clones and is missing some. The table shows more than 65,000 clones, with around 90% occurring only once. Germline CDR1 reads SEHNR; CDR2 reads FQNEAQ (reference sequence). The CDR3 has 12 amino acids. The V end was cut by 3 bases, the J end by 15 bases, with 15 bases between. The sequencing here drew on unstimulated CD8+ T cells sorted from spleen or lymph node cells, taken before transplant. This sequence originates from a human donor who was the organ donor for an intestinal transplant. The chain recombines TRBV7-9 with TRBJ2-1, with D perhaps TRBD1 (6 bases). DNA for the CDR3: TGTGCCAGCAGCTTTCCGGCGACAGGAGGGTTCTTC. As protein: CASSFPATGGFF. The whole variable domain, filled in from reference TRBV7-9 and TRBJ2-1, reads DTGVSQNPRHKITKRGQNVTFRCDPISEHNRLYWYRQTLGQGPEFLTYFQNEAQLEKSRLLSDRFSAERPKGSFSTLEIQRTEQGDSAMYLCASSFPATGGFFGPGTRLTVL.